The T cell receptor beta chain described here comes from a study of cytomegalovirus exposure and HLA in healthy donors. With 60 Vbeta and 13 Jbeta primers, the PCR was carried out. Sequencing was performed with immunoSEQ multiplex PCR; in TCRdb, only in-frame clones are kept and a portion is missing. The sample records some 45,000 clones, 72% being singletons. Of note for this clone: Its matching antigen is unknown.

J lost 2 bases, V lost 7 bases, and 4 bases had no gene match. Germline lookup yields CDR1 SGHVS and CDR2 FNYEAQ. There are 15 residues in the CDR3. Study results and limitations: Trimming of TCR beta V- and J-genes showed a link, identified in a later analysis, to a missense DCLRE1C variant. Per a prior analysis, the majority of TCR beta V segments were productive roughly 87% or roughly 30% of the time. In vitro, a few CMV-associated chains proved specific for CMV antigens. Using a false discovery rate of 0.05, a later analysis showed that 15,000 to 20,000 TCR beta sequences were associated with HLA alleles.

Input material: PBMCs. This clonotype originated in a young man in good health and CMV-seronegative. The rearrangement links TRBV7-6 to TRBJ1-4, with 10 bases matching TRBD1. The CDR3 protein is CASMTGGYTNEKLFF. The DNA of the CDR3 is TGTGCCAGCATGACAGGGGGCTATACTAATGAAAAACTGTTTTTT. Full variable domain (rest looked up from reference TRBV7-6 and TRBJ1-4): GAGVSQSPRYKVTKRGQDVALRCDPISGHVSLYWYRQALGQGPEFLTYFNYEAQQDKSGLPNDRFSAERPEGSISTLTIQRTEQRDSAMYRCASMTGGYTNEKLFFGSGTQLSVL.